Listed below are T cell receptor beta chains from one sample, sequenced in a study of cytotoxic CD8 clonotypes in ibrutinib-treated CLL. TCRdb's copy holds only in-frame clones and misses some; the assay was immunoSEQ multiplex PCR. The sample includes roughly 45,000 clones, approximately 65% of them seen just once. The sequences come from PBMCs, collected after 24 months of ibrutinib treatment. The receptors originated from a human donor with chronic lymphocytic leukemia. Each CDR3 is given with its conserved first and last residue. The D gene is left open where the match is weak. Expanded clones get a size class; other rows say once, few or many, or leave the size out.

size: NA; D: TRBD2; J: TRBJ2-7; V: TRBV9; DNA: TGTGCCAGCAGCGGACTGGCGGGAGGGTTCTACGAGCAGTACTTC; CDR3: CASSGLAGGFYEQYF
size: NA; D: TRBD2; J: TRBJ2-1; V: TRBV5-1; DNA: TGCGCCAGCAGCTTGGAGACTAGCGGGAGAGGGTATGAGCAGTTCTTC; CDR3: CASSLETSGRGYEQFF
size: NA; D: NA; J: TRBJ2-1; V: TRBV30; DNA: TGTGCCTGGACCACCCCCGGGGTCTATGAGCAGTTCTTC; CDR3: CAWTTPGVYEQFF
size: NA; D: NA; J: TRBJ1-5; V: TRBV5-8; DNA: TGTGCCAGCAGCGACCGAAAAATCAGCCCCCAGCATTTT; CDR3: CASSDRKISPQHF
size: few; D: NA; J: TRBJ2-1; V: TRBV27; DNA: TGTGCCAGCAGGCAAGGGGGGGTATGGGAGCAGTTCTTC; CDR3: CASRQGGVWEQFF
size: NA; D: TRBD1; J: TRBJ1-4; V: TRBV7-9; DNA: TGTGCCAGCAGCCCAGGGGGGCAGCTTAATGAAAAACTGTTTTTT; CDR3: CASSPGGQLNEKLFF
size: many; D: NA; J: TRBJ1-1; V: TRBV10-3; DNA: TGTGCCATCAGTGAGAAACGGAACACTGAAGCTTTCTTT; CDR3: CAISEKRNTEAFF
size: NA; D: TRBD2; J: TRBJ2-5; V: TRBV6-1; DNA: TGTGCCAGCAACCCGGGGGGGCCGGAGACCCAGTACTTC; CDR3: CASNPGGPETQYF
size: NA; D: NA; J: TRBJ2-7; V: TRBV27; DNA: TGTGCCAGCAGTTCAAGGAGGGGGAGCTACGAGCAGTACTTC; CDR3: CASSSRRGSYEQYF
size: NA; D: NA; J: TRBJ2-6; V: TRBV2; DNA: TGTGCCAGCAGGATACGGTCTGGGGCCAACGTCCTGACTTTC; CDR3: CASRIRSGANVLTF
size: few; D: NA; J: TRBJ1-4; V: TRBV7-9; DNA: TGTGCCAGCAGCCCCCCCCTAGAGCCAACTAATGAAAAACTGTTTTTT; CDR3: CASSPPLEPTNEKLFF
size: NA; D: NA; J: TRBJ2-2; V: TRBV9; DNA: TGTGCCAGCAGCGTAGGAGGCACCGGGGAGCTGTTTTTT; CDR3: CASSVGGTGELFF
size: NA; D: NA; J: TRBJ2-3; V: TRBV19; DNA: TGTGCCAGTAGTATGGGACACGAGCGCCGGGGAGATACGCAGTATTTT; CDR3: CASSMGHERRGDTQYF
size: NA; D: NA; J: TRBJ1-3; V: TRBV7-8; DNA: TGTGCCAGCAGCTTAGGGGGCTTTGGAAACACCATATATTTT; CDR3: CASSLGGFGNTIYF
size: NA; D: TRBD1; J: TRBJ1-2; V: TRBV4-2; DNA: TGTGCCAGCAGCCAAGATCAGGCAGGGGGTTATTATGGCTACACCTTC; CDR3: CASSQDQAGGYYGYTF
size: NA; D: TRBD2; J: TRBJ2-5; V: TRBV2; DNA: TGTGCCAGCATTCTACGCGAGCCTAGCGGGGGCACGGAGACCCAGTACTTC; CDR3: CASILREPSGGTETQYF